The 12 T cell receptor beta chains presented below share a single source sample, sequenced in a study of CD8 T cells in ankylosing spondylitis (dated by TCRdb to the late 2010s). The full study reports these points: Blood from ankylosing spondylitis patients appeared to be characterized by a TCR beta motif composed of under 10 highly homologous amino acid variants.

Library construction relied on 5' RACE. Reads for this sample came from an Illumina HiSeq 2500. TCRdb reanalyzed the raw reads on its own, using fastp at Q25 for trimming and MiXCR for clone calling, and kept in-frame beta chains. CDR3 protein sequences are deduplicated, and each keeps its most common genes and DNA. The sample table contains around 130,000 distinct CDR3 sequences; only one count was recorded for roughly 18% of them. Around a third of the sample goes to the ten largest clones. For these TCRs, the target antigens are not known. The sequenced sample was blood, either unsorted or a sorted T cell fraction (not recorded which). The receptors were gathered from a male donor with ankylosing spondylitis.

This clonotype was seen a few times. The chain joins TRBV10-1 to TRBJ2-1, with 14 bases aligning to TRBD2. J gave up 15 bases and V 5 bases, and 9 bases lay outside the gene matches. There are 14 residues in the CDR3. The germline gives CDR1 WNHNN, CDR2 SYGVQD (reference sequence). The CDR3 DNA follows: TGCGCCAGCAGTCTTAAGACTAGCGGGAGGGCCCGGTTCTTC. Its translation: CASSLKTSGRARFF.

The chain is built from TRBV7-8 and TRBJ1-1, with unresolved D. V dropped 1 base and J dropped 3 bases, with 15 bases sitting between them. The V gene's germline CDR1 is SGHVS and CDR2 FQNEAQ. The CDR3 contains 16 residues. CDR3 loop: CASSLELGGRDTEAFF. In nucleotides, the CDR3 is TGTGCCAGCAGCTTAGAATTAGGAGGGAGGGACACTGAAGCTTTCTTT.

J is TRBJ1-2 and V is TRBV6-1, with TRBD1 identical over 8 bases. Germline CDR1 is MNHNS and CDR2 is SASEGT. J lost 6 bases, V lost 8 bases, and 11 bases had no gene match. The CDR3 length is 14 residues. CDR3 protein: CASGMAGGSHGYTF. DNA of the CDR3: TGTGCCAGCGGGATGGCAGGGGGCTCGCATGGCTACACCTTC.

The rearrangement joins TRBV30 to TRBJ2-3; 7 bases line up with TRBD2. Germline-derived CDR1 and CDR2 are GTSNPN and SVGIG (reference sequence). The CDR3 contains 13 residues. The ends lost 4 bases at V and 10 bases at J; junction bases unmatched: 11. The CDR3: CAWMMREGRAQYF. The CDR3 DNA follows: TGTGCCTGGATGATGAGGGAGGGCCGGGCGCAGTATTTT. The full variable domain, with the rest looked up from reference TRBV30 and TRBJ2-3, is SQTIHQWPATLVQPVGSPLSLECTVEGTSNPNLYWYRQAAGRGLQLLFYSVGIGQISSEVPQNLSASRPQDRQFILSSKKLLLSDSGFYLCAWMMREGRAQYFGPGTRLTVL.

The chain has TRBV2 and TRBJ2-7, with D perhaps matching TRBD2 (5 bases). Trimming shortened V by 7 bases and J by 4 bases, and 5 bases separated the two germline ends. CDR3 size: 10 residues. Per the germline V gene, CDR1 is SNHLY and CDR2 is FYNNEI. CDR3 bases: TGTGCCAGCACGGGATACGAGCAGTACTTC. Residues: CASTGYEQYF.

J is TRBJ2-2 and V is TRBV2, with 7 positions matching TRBD1. V lost 8 bases and J lost 6; bases outside the gene matches: 9. CDR1 is SNHLY and CDR2 is FYNNEI in the germline V gene. The CDR3 is made up of 14 amino acids. CDR3 region: CASVDTGVAGELFF. The CDR3 DNA sequence: TGTGCCAGCGTTGATACAGGGGTGGCCGGGGAGCTGTTTTTT.

This clonotype has just one count. The gene calls are TRBV2 and TRBJ2-7, with no clear D. Germline CDR1 reads SNHLY; CDR2 reads FYNNEI. The CDR3 length is 13 residues. V was clipped by 6 bases and J by 2 bases, with 11 bases between them. The CDR3 DNA reads as TGTGCCAGCAGGGGTCCGGCAACCTACGAGCAGTACTTC. As protein: CASRGPATYEQYF.

The chain links TRBV11-2 to TRBJ2-5, with 9 bases lining up with TRBD1. The V gene end was trimmed by 5 bases and the J gene end by 7 bases; junction bases not matched to a gene: 8. The CDR3 has 14 amino acids. CDR1 and CDR2 from the germline V gene are SGHAT and FQNNGV. The CDR3 sequence is CASSRQGEMGTQYF. In DNA form, the CDR3 reads TGTGCCAGCAGCCGACAGGGGGAAATGGGGACCCAGTACTTC.

This clonotype was observed a handful of times. The rearrangement joins TRBV7-8 to TRBJ2-7, with 8 nucleotides matching TRBD2. Germline V lookup: CDR1 SGHVS, CDR2 FQNEAQ. There are 14 residues in the CDR3. J lost 3 bases, V lost 5 bases, and 6 bases had no gene match. In nucleotides, the CDR3 is TGTGCCAGCAGCACCTCTAGCGGGCGCTACGAGCAGTACTTC. It encodes CASSTSSGRYEQYF.

This chain links TRBV2 with TRBJ2-3; the D gene is possibly TRBD2 (6 bases). Trimming pared 8 bases from V and 3 bases from J, leaving 21 bases between. CDR3 length equals 16 residues. Germline loops: CDR1 SNHLY, CDR2 FYNNEI. CDR3 nucleotides: TGTGCCAGCCTCCCGGGACTCGAAACGGGGACAGATACGCAGTATTTT. As protein: CASLPGLETGTDTQYF.

This clonotype was observed a handful of times. The V call is TRBV9, the J call TRBJ2-6; D gene uncertain. Trimming removed 3 bases at V and 0 bases at J, with 16 bases between. Germline loops: CDR1 SGDLS, CDR2 YYNGEE. This CDR3 is built from 18 residues. CDR3 nucleotides: TGTGCCAGCAGCGCTAACAGCGCCAAACTCTCTGGGGCCAACGTCCTGACTTTC. Translation: CASSANSAKLSGANVLTF.

CDR3 protein: CASSLELHSTYEQYF. The CDR3 DNA reads TGTGCCAGCAGCTTAGAACTCCACTCGACCTACGAGCAGTACTTC. V usage is TRBV7-2 and J usage is TRBJ2-7; D is unclear. Germline V gene lookup returns CDR1 SGHTA and CDR2 FQGNSA. Trimming removed 1 base at V and 2 bases at J, with 12 bases between. The CDR3 has 15 amino acids. Full variable domain (missing parts from reference TRBV7-2 and TRBJ2-7): GAGVSQSPSNKVTEKGKDVELRCDPISGHTALYWYRQSLGQGLEFLIYFQGNSAPDKSGLPSDRFSAERTGGSVSTLTIQRTQQEDSAVYLCASSLELHSTYEQYFGPGTRLTVT.